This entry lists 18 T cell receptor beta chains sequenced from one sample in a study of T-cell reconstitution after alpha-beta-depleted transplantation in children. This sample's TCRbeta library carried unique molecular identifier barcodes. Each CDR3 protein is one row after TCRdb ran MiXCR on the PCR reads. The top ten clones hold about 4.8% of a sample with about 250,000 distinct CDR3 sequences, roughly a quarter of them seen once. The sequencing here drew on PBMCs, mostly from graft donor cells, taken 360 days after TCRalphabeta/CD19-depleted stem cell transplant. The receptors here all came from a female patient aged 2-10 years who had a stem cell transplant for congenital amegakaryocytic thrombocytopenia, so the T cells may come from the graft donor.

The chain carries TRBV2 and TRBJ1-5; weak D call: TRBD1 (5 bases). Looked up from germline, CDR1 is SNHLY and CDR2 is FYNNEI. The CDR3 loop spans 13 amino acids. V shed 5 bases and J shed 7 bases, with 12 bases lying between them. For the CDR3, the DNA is TGTGCCAGCAGTATCGGGACGGACCAGCCCCAGCATTTT. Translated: CASSIGTDQPQHF. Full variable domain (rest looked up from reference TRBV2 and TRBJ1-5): EPEVTQTPSHQVTQMGQEVILRCVPISNHLYFYWYRQILGQKVEFLVSFYNNEISEKSEIFDDQFSVERPDGSNFTLKIRSTKLEDSAMYFCASSIGTDQPQHFGDGTRLSIL.

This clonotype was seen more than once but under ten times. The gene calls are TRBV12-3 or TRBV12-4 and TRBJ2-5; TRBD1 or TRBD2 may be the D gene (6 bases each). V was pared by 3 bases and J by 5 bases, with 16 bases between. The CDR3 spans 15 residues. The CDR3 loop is CASSFWGANRETQYF. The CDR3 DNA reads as TGTGCCAGCAGTTTCTGGGGGGCGAATAGGGAGACCCAGTACTTC.

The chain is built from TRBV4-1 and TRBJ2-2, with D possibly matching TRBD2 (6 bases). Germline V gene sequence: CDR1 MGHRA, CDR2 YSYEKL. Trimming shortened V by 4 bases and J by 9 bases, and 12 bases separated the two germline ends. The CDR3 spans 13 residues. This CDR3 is CASSPTRTRELFF. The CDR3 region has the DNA TGCGCCAGCAGCCCGACTAGGACCCGGGAGCTGTTTTTT.

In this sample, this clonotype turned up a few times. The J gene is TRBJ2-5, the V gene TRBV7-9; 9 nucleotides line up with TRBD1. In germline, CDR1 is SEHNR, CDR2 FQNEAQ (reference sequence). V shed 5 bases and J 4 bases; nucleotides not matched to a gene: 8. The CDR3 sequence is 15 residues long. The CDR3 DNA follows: TGTGCCAGCAGCCCACCTGGACAGGGGCCAGAGACCCAGTACTTC. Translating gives CASSPPGQGPETQYF.

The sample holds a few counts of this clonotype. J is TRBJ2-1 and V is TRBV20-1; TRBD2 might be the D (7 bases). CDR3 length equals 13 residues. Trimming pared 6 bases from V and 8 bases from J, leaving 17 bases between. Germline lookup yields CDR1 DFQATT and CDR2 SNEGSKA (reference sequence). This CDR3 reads CSANQIGGDEQFF. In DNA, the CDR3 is TGCAGTGCAAATCAAATAGGGGGGGATGAGCAGTTCTTC.

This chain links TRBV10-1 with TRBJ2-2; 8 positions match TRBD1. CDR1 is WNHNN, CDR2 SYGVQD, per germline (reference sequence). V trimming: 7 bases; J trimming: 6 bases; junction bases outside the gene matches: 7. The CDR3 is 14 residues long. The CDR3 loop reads CASIPDRVAGELFF. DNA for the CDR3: TGCGCCAGCATCCCGGACAGGGTAGCCGGGGAGCTGTTTTTT.

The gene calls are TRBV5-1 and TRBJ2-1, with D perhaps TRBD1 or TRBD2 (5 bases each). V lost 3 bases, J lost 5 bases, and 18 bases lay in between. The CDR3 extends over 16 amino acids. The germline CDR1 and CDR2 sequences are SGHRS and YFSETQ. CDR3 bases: TGCGCCAGCAGCTCTACCCCCGGGACGGGGAACAATGAGCAGTTCTTC. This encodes CASSSTPGTGNNEQFF.

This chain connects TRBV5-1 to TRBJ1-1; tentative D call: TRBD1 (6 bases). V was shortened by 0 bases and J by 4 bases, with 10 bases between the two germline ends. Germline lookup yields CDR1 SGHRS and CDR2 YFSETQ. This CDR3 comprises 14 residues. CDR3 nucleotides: TGCGCCAGCAGCTTGGGAGGGGGATTCACTGAAGCTTTCTTT. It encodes CASSLGGGFTEAFF.

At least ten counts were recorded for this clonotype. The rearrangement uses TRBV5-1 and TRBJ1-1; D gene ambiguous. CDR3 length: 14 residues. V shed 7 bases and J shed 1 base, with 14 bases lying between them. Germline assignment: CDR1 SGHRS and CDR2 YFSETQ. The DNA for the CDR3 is TGCGCCAGCCAAATAGGAGGGCCGAACACTGAAGCTTTCTTT. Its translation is CASQIGGPNTEAFF.

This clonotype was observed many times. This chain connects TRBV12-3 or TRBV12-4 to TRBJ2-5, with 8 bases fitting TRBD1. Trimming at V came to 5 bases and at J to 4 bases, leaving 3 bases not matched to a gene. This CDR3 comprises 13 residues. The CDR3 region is CASSDRGRETQYF. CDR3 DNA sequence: TGTGCCAGCAGTGACAGGGGAAGAGAGACCCAGTACTTC.

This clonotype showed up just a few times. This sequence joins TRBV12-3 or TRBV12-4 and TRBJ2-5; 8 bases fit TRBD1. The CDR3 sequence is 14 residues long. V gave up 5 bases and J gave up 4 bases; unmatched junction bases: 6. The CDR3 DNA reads TGTGCCAGCAGTCCGGACAGGGTGGGAGAGACCCAGTACTTC. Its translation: CASSPDRVGETQYF.

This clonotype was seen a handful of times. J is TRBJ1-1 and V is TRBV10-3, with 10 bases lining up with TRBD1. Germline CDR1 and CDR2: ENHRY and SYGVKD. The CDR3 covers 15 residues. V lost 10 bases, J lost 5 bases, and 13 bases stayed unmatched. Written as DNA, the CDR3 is TGTGCCACCACCCCCGGACAGGGGGTTGGAACTGAAGCTTTCTTT. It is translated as CATTPGQGVGTEAFF.

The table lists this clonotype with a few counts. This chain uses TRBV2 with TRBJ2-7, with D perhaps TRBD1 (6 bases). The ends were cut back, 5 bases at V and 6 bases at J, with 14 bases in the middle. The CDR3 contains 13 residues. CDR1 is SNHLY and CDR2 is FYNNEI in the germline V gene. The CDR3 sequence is CASSQTGQSEQYF. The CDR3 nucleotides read TGTGCCAGCAGTCAGACAGGCCAGAGCGAGCAGTACTTC.

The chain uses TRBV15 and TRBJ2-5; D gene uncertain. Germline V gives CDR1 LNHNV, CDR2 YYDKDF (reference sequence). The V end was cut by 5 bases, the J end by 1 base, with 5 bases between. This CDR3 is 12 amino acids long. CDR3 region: CATSYVQETQYF. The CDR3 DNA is TGTGCCACCAGCTATGTCCAAGAGACCCAGTACTTC. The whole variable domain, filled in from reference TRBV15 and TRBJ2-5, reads DAMVIQNPRYQVTQFGKPVTLSCSQTLNHNVMYWYQQKSSQAPKLLFHYYDKDFNNEADTPDNFQSRRPNTSFCFLDIRSPGLGDTAMYLCATSYVQETQYFGPGTRLLVL.

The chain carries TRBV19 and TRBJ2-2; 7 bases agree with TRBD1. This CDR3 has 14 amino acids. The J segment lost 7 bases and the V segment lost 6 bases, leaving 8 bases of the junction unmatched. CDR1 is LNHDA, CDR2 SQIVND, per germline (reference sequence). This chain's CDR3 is CASSPTGFSGELFF. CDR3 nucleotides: TGTGCCAGTAGCCCGACAGGGTTCAGCGGGGAGCTGTTTTTT.

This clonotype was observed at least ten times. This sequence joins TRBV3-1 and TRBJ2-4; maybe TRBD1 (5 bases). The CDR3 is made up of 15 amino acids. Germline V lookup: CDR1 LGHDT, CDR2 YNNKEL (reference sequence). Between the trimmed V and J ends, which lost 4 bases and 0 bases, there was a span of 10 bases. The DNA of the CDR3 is TGTGCCAGCAGCCGGGGCCCCCGAGCCAAAAACATTCAGTACTTC. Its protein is CASSRGPRAKNIQYF.

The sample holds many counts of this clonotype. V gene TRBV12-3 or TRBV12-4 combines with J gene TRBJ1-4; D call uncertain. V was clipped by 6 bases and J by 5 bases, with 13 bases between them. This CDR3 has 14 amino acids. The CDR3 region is CASRRGGINEKLFF. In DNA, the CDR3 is TGTGCCAGCAGGAGAGGCGGCATAAATGAAAAACTGTTTTTT.

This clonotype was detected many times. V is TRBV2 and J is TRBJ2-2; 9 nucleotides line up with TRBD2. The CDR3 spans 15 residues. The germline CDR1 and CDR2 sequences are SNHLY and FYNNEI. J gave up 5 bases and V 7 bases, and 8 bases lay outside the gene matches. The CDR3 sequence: CASKPTSGETGELFF. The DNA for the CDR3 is TGTGCCAGCAAACCGACTAGCGGAGAAACCGGGGAGCTGTTTTTT.